Listed below are T cell receptor beta chains from one sample, sequenced in a study of T cell repertoires in cytomegalovirus infection. TCRdb passed the reads through MiXCR, listing each CDR3 protein once. The sample records hundreds of thousands of distinct CDR3 sequences, 15% to 20% being singletons. What was sequenced was PBMCs. All receptors derive from a human donor in good health (CMV status not recorded). Some clones in this sample may be carry-over from other donors' samples. Each CDR3 is given with its conserved first and last residue. A D gene is named only where the DNA matches it firmly. Clone size is shown for a subset of rows, as once, few, many or a class of expanded clone.

clone_size j_call d_call v_call cdr3_nt cdr3_aa
- TRBJ2-5 - TRBV5-1 TGCGCCAGCAGCTTGGCCGAGGAGGGGACCCAGTACTTC CASSLAEEGTQYF
many TRBJ1-1 - TRBV12-3/TRBV12-4 TGTGCCACCGAGGGGGGGAAGCAAGGCCGGACTGAAGCTTTCTTT CATEGGKQGRTEAFF
few TRBJ2-1 TRBD2 TRBV7-9 TGTGCCAGCAGCTTAAGTGTAGCGGGGGGCCCTGAGCAGTTCTTC CASSLSVAGGPEQFF
many TRBJ1-1 TRBD1 TRBV7-2 TGTGCCAGCAGCAGTACGGGACAGTGGGGCGCTGAAGCTTTCTTT CASSSTGQWGAEAFF
many TRBJ2-3 TRBD2 TRBV10-3 TGTGCCATCAGTGAGGCGGGAGGTACGCAGTATTTT CAISEAGGTQYF
once TRBJ2-6 - TRBV12-3/TRBV12-4 TGTGCCAGCAGTTTAGAACACCCTGGGGCCAACGTCCTGACTTTC CASSLEHPGANVLTF
few TRBJ2-3 TRBD2 TRBV6-2/TRBV6-3 TGTGCCAGCAGGACTAGCGGGATGGAAGATACGCAGTATTTT CASRTSGMEDTQYF
many TRBJ2-1 - TRBV7-9 TGTGCCAGCAGCTCCCGACTAGTATCTGATGAGCAGTTCTTC CASSSRLVSDEQFF
few TRBJ2-1 TRBD2 TRBV6-2/TRBV6-3 TGTGCCAGCAGTTCCCCGACGGGACTAGCGGGGTCAAGCTCCTACAATGAGCAGTTCTTC CASSSPTGLAGSSSYNEQFF
many TRBJ2-5 - TRBV7-2 TGTGCCAGCACACCCGGGGCCTCCCAAGAGACCCAGTACTTC CASTPGASQETQYF
many TRBJ2-3 - TRBV11-2 TGTGCCAGCAGCCCGGGAGTACCAGATACGCAGTATTTT CASSPGVPDTQYF
few TRBJ1-1 - TRBV18 TGTGCCAGCTCTCCCTATGGGGGACTGAACACTGAAGCTTTCTTT CASSPYGGLNTEAFF
- TRBJ1-1 - TRBV2 TGTGCCAGCGGTAAGGGGTTCACTGAAGCTTTCTTT CASGKGFTEAFF
- TRBJ2-1 TRBD2 TRBV12-3/TRBV12-4 TGTGCCAGCAGGCCGGGACTAGCGGGGGGGGGCTCCTACAATGAGCAGTTCTTC CASRPGLAGGGSYNEQFF
few TRBJ2-7 - TRBV6-1 TGTGCCAGCGGATCCCTTGAGGTGTACGAGCAGTACTTC CASGSLEVYEQYF
many TRBJ2-1 TRBD2 TRBV7-9 TGTGCCAGCAGCCTAATGACTAGCGGATACTACAATGAGCAGTTCTTC CASSLMTSGYYNEQFF
- TRBJ2-2 - TRBV27 TGTGCCAGCAGTTTTTCCTCCACGAACACCGGGGAGCTGTTTTTT CASSFSSTNTGELFF
- TRBJ1-2 - TRBV2 TGTGCCAGCGACCGGGACCTTAAACGGGGCTACACCTTC CASDRDLKRGYTF
- TRBJ2-1 - TRBV2 TGTGCCATAACGGGGGCGCGGTTTAGCTCCTACAATGAGCAGTTCTTC CAITGARFSSYNEQFF
- TRBJ2-7 - TRBV7-9 TGTGCCAGCAGCTCCTACCGACATTCACCTCCATCCTACGAGCAGTACTTC CASSSYRHSPPSYEQYF
once TRBJ2-7 TRBD2 TRBV6-8 TGTGCCAGCAGTTACTTTAGCGGGGGAAGCTCCTACGAGCAGTACTTC CASSYFSGGSSYEQYF
- TRBJ2-1 TRBD1 TRBV11-2 TGTGCCAGCTCAAGGGACAGACGAAATTACAATGAGCAGTTCTTC CASSRDRRNYNEQFF
many TRBJ1-5 - TRBV7-2 TGTGCCAGCAGCTTAAAGACAGGTCCCAATCAGCCCCAGCATTTT CASSLKTGPNQPQHF
many TRBJ1-1 - TRBV15 TGTGCCACCAGCAGAGGAGGAACAGGGCGGACTGAAGCTTTCTTT CATSRGGTGRTEAFF
few TRBJ2-1 TRBD2 TRBV20-1 TGCAGTGCTAGAGATCTGAGGCGGGGGGGGTACAATGAGCAGTTCTTC CSARDLRRGGYNEQFF
- TRBJ1-4 TRBD1 TRBV7-9 TGTGCCAGCAGCGACCGGACAGGAAGTGAAAAACTGTTTTTT CASSDRTGSEKLFF
- TRBJ1-6 TRBD1 TRBV7-2 TGTGCCAGCAGCTTAGCGGGACAGGGTTTGGGCTCACCCCTCCACTTT CASSLAGQGLGSPLHF
many TRBJ2-5 TRBD2 TRBV7-2 TGTGCCAGCAGCCTACGACTAGCGGGGGGACAGGAGACCCAGTACTTC CASSLRLAGGQETQYF
many TRBJ2-7 TRBD1 TRBV5-5 TGTGCCAGCAGCTCCCCGGGACAGAACTACGAGCAGTACTTC CASSSPGQNYEQYF
many TRBJ2-5 TRBD2 TRBV7-2 TGTGCCAGCAGCTCTCCCCCCGGGACTAGCGGGATAATCGAGGCCCAGTACTTC CASSSPPGTSGIIEAQYF
few TRBJ2-1 TRBD2 TRBV7-9 TGTGCCAGCAGCCCCCGAGGCGGGAGGGCCGGTGAGCAGTTCTTC CASSPRGGRAGEQFF
few TRBJ2-7 - TRBV10-3 TGTGCCATCGCCAACGGGGAACCCTACGAGCAGTACTTC CAIANGEPYEQYF
few TRBJ2-2 - TRBV20-1 TGCAGTGCCAATTACGCGAACACCGGGGAGCTGTTTTTT CSANYANTGELFF
few TRBJ1-5 - TRBV11-2 TGTGCCAGCAGCTTCACAGCAAATCAGCCCCAGCATTTT CASSFTANQPQHF
many TRBJ1-1 - TRBV19 TGTGCCAGTAGTACGAATTTAAACACTGAAGCTTTCTTT CASSTNLNTEAFF
many TRBJ1-2 - TRBV28 TGTGCCAGCAGTTTGGTCCCGGGTGCAGGGGATCTCGATGGCTACACCTTC CASSLVPGAGDLDGYTF
- TRBJ1-1 - TRBV7-4 TGTGCCAGCAGTCAGCAGCTGAACACTGAAGCTTTCTTT CASSQQLNTEAFF
few TRBJ2-1 TRBD2 TRBV20-1 TGCAGTGCTCTTCCTAGCGGGCCGTACAATGAGCAGTTCTTC CSALPSGPYNEQFF
- TRBJ1-1 - TRBV7-9 TGTGCCAGCAGCACAACATTGGCTGAAGCTTTCTTT CASSTTLAEAFF
many TRBJ1-6 TRBD1 TRBV2 TGTGCCAGCCGACGGGACAGGGATTCACCCCTCCACTTT CASRRDRDSPLHF
few TRBJ2-1 - TRBV5-4 TGTGCCAGCAGCTTGGCGGGAGTCTATGAGCAGTTCTTC CASSLAGVYEQFF
few TRBJ1-1 - TRBV7-2 TGTGCCAGCAGCTCCCTATCGTCCACTGAAGCTTTCTTT CASSSLSSTEAFF
few TRBJ2-7 TRBD1 TRBV6-1 TGTGCCAGCAGTGACTGGGGGACAGAGTCCTACGAGCAGTACTTC CASSDWGTESYEQYF
few TRBJ2-3 TRBD1 TRBV5-1 TGCGCCAGCGGGGACAGCAGGTCGGATACGCAGTATTTT CASGDSRSDTQYF
few TRBJ1-1 TRBD1 TRBV24-1 TGTGCCACCAGTGATTTGCCCCCCGGGACAGGTATGAACACTGAAGCTTTCTTT CATSDLPPGTGMNTEAFF
many TRBJ1-3 - TRBV12-3/TRBV12-4 TGTGCCAGCACAAGGTGGGGGCCCAACTCTGGAAACACCATATATTTT CASTRWGPNSGNTIYF
few TRBJ1-1 - TRBV28 TGTGCCAGCACCAATGGGGGGGTTTTGAACACTGAAGCTTTCTTT CASTNGGVLNTEAFF
- TRBJ2-1 - TRBV20-1 TGCAGTGCTAAGATCGAGGGGGCCTACAATGAGCAGTTCTTC CSAKIEGAYNEQFF
- TRBJ1-4 TRBD1 TRBV20-1 TGCAGTGCTAAAATGACAGGGATTAATGAAAAACTGTTTTTT CSAKMTGINEKLFF
many TRBJ2-1 - TRBV7-2 TGTGCCAGCAGCTTAGGGGGGATAGCGTATGAGCAGTTCTTC CASSLGGIAYEQFF
- TRBJ2-1 - TRBV6-2/TRBV6-3 TGTGCCAGCAGTTACGGTACAGCCACCTACAATGAGCAGTTCTTC CASSYGTATYNEQFF
- TRBJ2-3 TRBD2 TRBV20-1 TGCAGTGCTTCACTAGCGGGAGAATCAGATACGCAGTATTTT CSASLAGESDTQYF
few TRBJ2-1 TRBD2 TRBV12-3/TRBV12-4 TGTGCCAGCAGTTCCGGGACTAGCGGGAGTGAGCAGTTCTTC CASSSGTSGSEQFF
many TRBJ1-4 TRBD1 TRBV7-9 TGTGCCAGCAGCCACGACAGGGTATCTAATGAAAAACTGTTTTTT CASSHDRVSNEKLFF
many TRBJ2-7 - TRBV7-2 TGTGCCAGCAGGGGCCCTGGCCGGTCCTACGAGCAGTACTTC CASRGPGRSYEQYF
few TRBJ2-5 TRBD1 TRBV7-7 TGTGCCAGCAGCCTGAGTCGGACAGGGGGAGAGACCCAGTACTTC CASSLSRTGGETQYF
- TRBJ2-6 - TRBV14 TGTGCCAGCAGCCTCCTCTTAGGGGCCAACGTCCTGACTTTC CASSLLLGANVLTF